This T cell receptor beta chain was documented in a study of regulatory T cells in long-lasting Graves disease. Construction of TCR beta libraries relied on iRepertoire HTBI primers and on Arm-PCR targeting CDR3 regions. In TCRdb, the multiplex PCR reads were re-called with MiXCR into one record per CDR3 protein. Among some 400,000 distinct CDR3 sequences listed, about 15% were seen once. This sample's time point: newly diagnosed GD, antithyroid drugs for less than 3 months. Scientists built the TCR library using RNA that was extracted from PBMCs. This clonotype has more than one count but fewer than ten. The antigen is not known. General study findings and limits: Among the persistent patients, some 2,900 public clonotypes were shared, more than the 850 to 1,000 shared among new patients.

In addition, the sample was reused for a study of T cells in Graves' hyperthyroidism and ophthalmopathy. From that report: Patients aged 18 to 65 had newly diagnosed hyperthyroidism of under 2 months' duration.

This clonotype was sampled from a woman under 40 with Graves disease. Source: peripheral blood mononuclear cells (PBMCs), taken at new diagnosis, from a patient treated with antithyroid drugs.

This CDR3 is CASSQDVAVTNEKLFF. DNA of the CDR3: TGCGCCAGCAGCCAAGATGTTGCGGTGACTAATGAAAAACTGTTTTTT. V is TRBV4-1 and J is TRBJ1-4; D remains unclear. Germline V gene data show CDR1 as MGHRA and CDR2 as YSYEKL. The V gene lost 0 bases and the J gene lost 2 bases, with 10 bases spanning the gap. This CDR3 is 16 amino acids long.